The 14 T cell receptor beta chains below were found in one sample sequenced in a study of cytomegalovirus exposure and HLA in healthy donors. The PCR ran on 60 Vbeta and 13 Jbeta primers. The protocol was immunoSEQ multiplex PCR, while the TCRdb copy is restricted to in-frame clones and leaves out a portion. The sample holds roughly 150,000 clones, 82% seen once. Sequenced material: PBMCs. All receptors come from a male donor in good health and CMV-seronegative.

The chain employs TRBV6-1 and TRBJ2-1, with 10 bases matching TRBD2. The trim removed 6 bases at V and 5 bases at J, leaving 4 bases unmatched. Germline V CDR1 and CDR2: MNHNS, SASEGT. The CDR3 sequence is 14 residues long. DNA of the CDR3: TGTGCCAGCAGCGGGACTAGCGCAAACAATGAGCAGTTCTTC. Translating gives CASSGTSANNEQFF.

The V gene is TRBV2, the J gene TRBJ1-1, with 8 bases matching TRBD1. The CDR3 runs 12 residues. Looked up from germline, CDR1 is SNHLY and CDR2 is FYNNEI. V lost 11 bases to trimming and J lost 6 bases; unmatched junction nucleotides: 8. The CDR3 DNA reads as TGTGCCGGAGGACAGGGAAGCCCTGAAGCTTTCTTT. Encoded protein: CAGGQGSPEAFF.

This clone was detected a few times. The genes are TRBV27 and TRBJ2-2; no definite D call. Trimming removed 6 bases at V and 5 bases at J, with 4 bases between. The CDR3 runs 11 residues. The germline gives CDR1 MNHEY, CDR2 SMNVEV (reference sequence). The CDR3 sequence is CASRSTGELFF. In DNA form, the CDR3 reads TGTGCCAGCAGGTCGACCGGGGAGCTGTTTTTT.

The J gene is TRBJ1-2, the V gene TRBV6-5; 7 bases are a match to TRBD1. Germline lookup yields CDR1 MNHEY and CDR2 SVGAGI. This CDR3 has 14 residues. The trim removed 4 bases at V and 4 bases at J, leaving 6 bases unmatched. Here the CDR3 DNA reads TGTGCCAGCAGTTCCTCAGGGGGTCTCTATGGCTACACCTTC. Its translation: CASSSSGGLYGYTF.

A word on this clone: An end of the junction differs from the germline gene, which may be a read error. The V gene is TRBV4-1, the J gene TRBJ1-2; D might be TRBD1 (5 bases). This CDR3 region has 16 residues. CDR1 and CDR2 (germline): MGHRA, YSYEKL. The CDR3 sequence is CAGSQEPQGRSYGYTF. As DNA, the CDR3 is TGCGCCGGCAGCCAAGAACCCCAGGGTAGAAGCTATGGCTACACCTTC.

With respect to this clone: The same CDR3 arises from other DNA sequences in this sample as well. The chain has TRBV6-5 and TRBJ1-3; tentatively, D is TRBD1 (5 bases). Trimming removed 3 bases at V and 1 base at J, with 10 bases between. The CDR3 length is 15 residues. Germline-derived CDR1 and CDR2 are MNHEY and SVGAGI. CDR3 coding DNA: TGTGCCAGCAGTTATGGTAGGGGATCTGGAAACACCATATATTTT. Translated, it gives CASSYGRGSGNTIYF.

This clone appeared a single time. The genes are TRBV27 and TRBJ1-5; a possible D gene is TRBD1 (5 bases). The CDR3 is made up of 15 amino acids. Germline loops: CDR1 MNHEY, CDR2 SMNVEV (reference sequence). V gave up 6 bases and J gave up 7 bases, with 19 bases separating them. The CDR3, as DNA: TGTGCCAGCAGGAGGGAGGGGTTTTCAGGACAGCCCCAGCATTTT. It translates to CASRREGFSGQPQHF.

The genes are TRBV10-3 and TRBJ2-3, with a weak D call TRBD2 (6 bases). The CDR3 consists of 13 residues. V was trimmed by 8 bases and J by 2 bases, leaving 11 bases between them. The germline gives CDR1 ENHRY, CDR2 SYGVKD. This chain's CDR3 is CAILGLDTDTQYF. The DNA of the CDR3 is TGTGCCATCTTGGGACTTGACACAGATACGCAGTATTTT.

Comment on this clone: Other DNA variants within this sample encode the same CDR3. The chain employs TRBV5-1 and TRBJ1-2; 8 bases line up with TRBD1. The CDR3 runs 13 residues. With V trimmed by 2 bases and J by 7 bases, 4 bases remained unmatched. The germline V gene has CDR1 SGHRS and CDR2 YFSETQ. CDR3 DNA: TGCGCCAGCAGCTTTGGACAGGGAGGTGGCTACACCTTC. Translating it yields CASSFGQGGGYTF.

In DNA, the CDR3 is TGTGCCAGCAGCTTCGACAGGGACGGGTCCTACGAGCAGTACTTC. It encodes CASSFDRDGSYEQYF. The gene calls are TRBV7-2 and TRBJ2-7; 7 bases match TRBD1. The V and J ends lost 3 bases and 1 base, in that order; junction bases with no gene match: 6. Germline V gene data show CDR1 as SGHTA and CDR2 as FQGNSA. The CDR3 runs 15 residues.

The J gene is TRBJ2-1, the V gene TRBV9; 7 bases align to TRBD1. CDR1 is SGDLS, CDR2 YYNGEE, per germline. The CDR3 covers 13 residues. V lost 4 bases to trimming and J lost 13 bases; unmatched junction nucleotides: 11. This CDR3 is CASSSLTGAAQFF. The CDR3 DNA is TGTGCCAGCAGCTCCCTAACAGGGGCAGCTCAGTTCTTC.

As for this clone: The sample holds other DNA sequences that translate to the same CDR3. The CDR3 region is CASSLGQGIGELFF. The CDR3 nucleotides are TGCGCCAGCAGCCTGGGACAGGGTATCGGGGAGCTGTTTTTT. The V and J genes are TRBV5-1 and TRBJ2-2; 9 positions match TRBD1. CDR1 SGHRS and CDR2 YFSETQ come from the germline V gene. Trimming at V came to 4 bases and at J to 7 bases, leaving 5 bases not matched to a gene. The CDR3 runs 14 residues.

The chain joins TRBV19 to TRBJ2-2; TRBD2 agrees at 9 bases. V dropped 4 bases and J dropped 4; count of bases not matched to a gene: 1. The CDR3 is made up of 14 amino acids. Germline loops: CDR1 LNHDA, CDR2 SQIVND (reference sequence). CDR3 region: CASSRTSATGELFF. Written as DNA, the CDR3 is TGTGCCAGTAGTAGGACTAGCGCCACCGGGGAGCTGTTTTTT.

V usage is TRBV6-1 and J usage is TRBJ1-1; D might be TRBD1 (6 bases). V gave up 10 bases and J gave up 6 bases, with 24 bases separating them. Germline V lookup: CDR1 MNHNS, CDR2 SASEGT. The CDR3 is 15 residues long. The CDR3 here is CATGRGGAGVSEAFF. CDR3 DNA: TGTGCCACCGGTAGGGGGGGCGCGGGTGTGTCTGAAGCTTTCTTT.